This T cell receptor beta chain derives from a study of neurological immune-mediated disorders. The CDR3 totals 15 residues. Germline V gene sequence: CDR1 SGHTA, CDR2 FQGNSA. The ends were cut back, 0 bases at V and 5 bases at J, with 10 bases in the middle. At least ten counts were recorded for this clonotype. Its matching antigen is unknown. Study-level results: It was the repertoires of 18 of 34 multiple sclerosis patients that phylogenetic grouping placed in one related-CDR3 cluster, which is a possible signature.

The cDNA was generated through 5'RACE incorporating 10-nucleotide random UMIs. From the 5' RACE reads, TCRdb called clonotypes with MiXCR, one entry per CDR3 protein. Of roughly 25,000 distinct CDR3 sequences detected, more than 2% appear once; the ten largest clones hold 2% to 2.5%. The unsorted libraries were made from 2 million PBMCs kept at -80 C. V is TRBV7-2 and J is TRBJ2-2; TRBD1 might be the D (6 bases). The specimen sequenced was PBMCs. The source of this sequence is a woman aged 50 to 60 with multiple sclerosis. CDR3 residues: CASSLAQGGTGELFF. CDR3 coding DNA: TGTGCCAGCAGCTTAGCACAGGGTGGGACCGGGGAGCTGTTTTTT.